This T cell receptor (beta chain) was recovered during a study of regulatory T cells in long-lasting Graves disease. Trimming stripped 3 bases from V and 1 base from J, with 9 bases between. There are 14 residues in the CDR3. Germline values: CDR1 MDHEN, CDR2 SYDVKM. The sample's time point: newly diagnosed GD, antithyroid drugs for less than 3 months. TCR sequences were obtained from RNA taken from PBMCs. This clonotype has at least ten counts. CDR3-region Arm-PCR and iRepertoire HTBI primers produced the TCR beta libraries. TCRdb re-derived calls from the multiplex PCR reads in MiXCR, one entry per CDR3 protein. The data hold approximately 300,000 distinct CDR3 sequences, with approximately 20% observed a single time.

V and J are TRBV28 and TRBJ2-5; D gene uncertain. The starting material was peripheral blood mononuclear cells (PBMCs), obtained at new diagnosis, from a patient treated with antithyroid drugs. The sequence was obtained from a female donor with Graves disease. The CDR3 coding sequence is TGTGCCAGCAGTTTCAGTCCTCTCCAAGAGACCCAGTACTTC. Amino acid sequence: CASSFSPLQETQYF.